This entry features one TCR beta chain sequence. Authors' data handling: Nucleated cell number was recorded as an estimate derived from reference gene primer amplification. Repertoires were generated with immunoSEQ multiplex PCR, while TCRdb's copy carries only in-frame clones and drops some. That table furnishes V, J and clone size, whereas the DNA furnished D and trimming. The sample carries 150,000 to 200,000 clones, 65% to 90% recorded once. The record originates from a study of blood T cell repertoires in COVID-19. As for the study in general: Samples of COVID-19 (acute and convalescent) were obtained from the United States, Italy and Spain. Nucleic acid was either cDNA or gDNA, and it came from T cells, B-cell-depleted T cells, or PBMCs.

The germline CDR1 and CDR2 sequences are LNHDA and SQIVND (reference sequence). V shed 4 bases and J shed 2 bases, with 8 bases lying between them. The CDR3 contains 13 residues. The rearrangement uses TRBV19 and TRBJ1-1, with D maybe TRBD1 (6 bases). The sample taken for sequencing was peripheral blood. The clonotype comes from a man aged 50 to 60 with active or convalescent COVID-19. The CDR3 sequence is CASSKQGNTEAFF. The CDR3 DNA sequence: TGTGCCAGTAGTAAACAGGGTAACACTGAAGCTTTCTTT.